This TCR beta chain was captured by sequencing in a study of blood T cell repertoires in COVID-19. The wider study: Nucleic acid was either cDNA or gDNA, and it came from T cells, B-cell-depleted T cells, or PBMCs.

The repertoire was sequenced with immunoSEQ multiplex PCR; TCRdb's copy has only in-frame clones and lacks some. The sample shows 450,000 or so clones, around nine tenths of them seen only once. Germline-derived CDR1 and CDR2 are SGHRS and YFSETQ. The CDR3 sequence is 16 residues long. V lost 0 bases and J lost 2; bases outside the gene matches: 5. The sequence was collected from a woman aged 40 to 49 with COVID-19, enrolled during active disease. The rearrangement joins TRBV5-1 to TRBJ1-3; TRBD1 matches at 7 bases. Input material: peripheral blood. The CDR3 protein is CASSLGQGLAGNTIYF. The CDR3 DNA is TGCGCCAGCAGCTTGGGACAGGGTCTTGCTGGAAACACCATATATTTT. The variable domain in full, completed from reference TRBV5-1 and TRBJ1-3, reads KAGVTQTPRYLIKTRGQQVTLSCSPISGHRSVSWYQQTPGQGLQFLFEYFSETQRNKGNFPGRFSGRQFSNSRSEMNVSTLELGDSALYLCASSLGQGLAGNTIYFGEGSWLTVV.